This entry lists 8 T cell receptor beta chains sequenced from one sample in a study of blood T cell repertoires in COVID-19. Some clones are missing from TCRdb's copy, which holds only in-frame ones; the method was immunoSEQ multiplex PCR. Among under 250,000 clones listed, approximately 85% were seen once. The sequencing sample was made of peripheral blood. These receptors originate from a man aged 50-59 years with COVID-19, enrolled during active disease.

The chain recombines TRBV29-1 with TRBJ1-3; D is possibly TRBD1 (5 bases). This CDR3 is built from 12 residues. The V gene's germline CDR1 is SQVTM and CDR2 ANQGSEA. The V gene lost 2 bases and the J gene lost 6 bases, with 8 bases spanning the gap. CDR3 coding DNA: TGCAGCGTTGAACAGGGTGAAAACACCATATATTTT. Translation gives CSVEQGENTIYF. The variable domain in full, completed from reference TRBV29-1 and TRBJ1-3, reads SAVISQKPSRDICQRGTSLTIQCQVDSQVTMMFWYRQQPGQSLTLIATANQGSEATYESGFVIDKFPISRPNLTFSTLTVSNMSPEDSSIYLCSVEQGENTIYFGEGSWLTVV.

V is TRBV24-1 and J is TRBJ1-2; D gene ambiguous. Trimming removed 2 bases at V and 5 bases at J, with 5 bases between. This CDR3 region has 12 residues. CDR1 is KGHDR, CDR2 SFDVKD, per germline. This CDR3 is CATSDWQYGYTF. The CDR3 DNA is TGTGCCACCAGTGATTGGCAATATGGCTACACCTTC.

The rearrangement joins TRBV5-1 to TRBJ1-1; 8 bases fit TRBD1. The germline V gene encodes CDR1 SGHRS and CDR2 YFSETQ. The junction had 6 bases not matched to a gene; V was cut back by 6 bases and J by 2 bases. There are 14 residues in the CDR3. CDR3 bases: TGCGCCAGCACAGGGACAGGATATAACACTGAAGCTTTCTTT. Translation: CASTGTGYNTEAFF.

This clone was detected once. CDR3 loop: CAISAPTGGAGDTQYF. CDR3 DNA sequence: TGTGCCATCAGTGCGCCGACAGGGGGCGCCGGAGATACGCAGTATTTT. V is TRBV10-3 and J is TRBJ2-3; 10 nucleotides agree with TRBD1. V gave up 4 bases and J gave up 5 bases; unmatched junction bases: 9. Germline CDR1 ENHRY, CDR2 SYGVKD. The CDR3 has 16 amino acids.

This clone came up once. This chain joins TRBV4-1 and TRBJ1-6; D ambiguous. CDR1 is MGHRA, CDR2 YSYEKL, per germline. Trimming left V 5 bases short and J 9 bases short, with 14 bases between. CDR3 size: 14 residues. The CDR3 nucleotides are TGCGCCAGCAGCTCGTCAGAGGCCATTTCACCCCTCCACTTT. It yields the protein CASSSSEAISPLHF.

The genes are TRBV14 and TRBJ2-7, with a tentative D call TRBD1 (6 bases). This CDR3 region has 15 residues. Germline values: CDR1 SGHDN, CDR2 FVKESK. Trimming pared 4 bases from V and 0 bases from J, leaving 13 bases between. The CDR3 region is CASSPGKGDSYEQYF. The CDR3 nucleotides are TGTGCCAGCAGCCCGGGCAAGGGGGACTCCTACGAGCAGTACTTC.

This rearrangement joins TRBV6-5 to TRBJ1-2; 7 bases agree with TRBD1. After removal of 6 bases from V and 1 base from J, the junction contained 8 bases not matched to a gene. The length of the CDR3 is 15 residues. The germline CDR1 and CDR2 sequences are MNHEY and SVGAGI. CDR3: CASRYDRDLNYGYTF. The CDR3 DNA sequence: TGTGCCAGCAGATACGACAGGGACCTTAACTATGGCTACACCTTC.

The chain carries TRBV6-5 and TRBJ1-4; a weak D match, TRBD1 (6 bases). Germline V gene lookup returns CDR1 MNHEY and CDR2 SVGAGI. The CDR3 runs 14 residues. V was trimmed by 6 bases and J by 5 bases, leaving 13 bases between them. CDR3 DNA: TGTGCCAGCAGCCTCGGGACAAACAATGAAAAACTGTTTTTT. Translation: CASSLGTNNEKLFF.